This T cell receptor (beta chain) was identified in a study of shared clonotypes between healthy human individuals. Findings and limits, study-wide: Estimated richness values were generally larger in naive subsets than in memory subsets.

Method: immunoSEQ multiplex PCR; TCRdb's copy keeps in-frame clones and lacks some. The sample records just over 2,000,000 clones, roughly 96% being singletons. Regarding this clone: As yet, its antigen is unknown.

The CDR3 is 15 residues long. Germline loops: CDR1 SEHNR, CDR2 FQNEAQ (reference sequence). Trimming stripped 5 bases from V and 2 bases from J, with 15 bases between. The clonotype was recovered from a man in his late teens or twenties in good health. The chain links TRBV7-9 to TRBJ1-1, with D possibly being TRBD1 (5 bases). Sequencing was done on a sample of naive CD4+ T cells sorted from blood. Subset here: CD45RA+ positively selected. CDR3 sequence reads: CASSQGPPYNTEAFF. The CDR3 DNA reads TGTGCCAGCAGCCAGGGCCCACCCTATAACACTGAAGCTTTCTTT.